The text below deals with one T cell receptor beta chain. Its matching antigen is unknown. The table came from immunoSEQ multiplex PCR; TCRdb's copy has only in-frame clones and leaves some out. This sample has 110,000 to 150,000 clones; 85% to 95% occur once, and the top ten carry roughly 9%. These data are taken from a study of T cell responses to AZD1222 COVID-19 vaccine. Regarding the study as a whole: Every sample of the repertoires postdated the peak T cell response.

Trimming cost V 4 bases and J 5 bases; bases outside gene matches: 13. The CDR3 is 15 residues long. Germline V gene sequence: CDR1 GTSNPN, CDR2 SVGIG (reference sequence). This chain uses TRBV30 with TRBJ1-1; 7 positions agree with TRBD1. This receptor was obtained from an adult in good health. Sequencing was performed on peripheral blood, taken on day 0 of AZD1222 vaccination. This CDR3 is CAWTLGLQGLTEAFF. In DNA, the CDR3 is TGTGCCTGGACCTTGGGGCTACAGGGGTTAACTGAAGCTTTCTTT.